The 10 T cell receptor beta chains presented below share a single source sample, sequenced in a study of metastatic and nonmetastatic thyroid tumors. TCRdb redid the clone calls on the PCR reads using MiXCR. The sample consists of 55,000 or so clones, about 15% of them appearing once. No patient had received any treatment before thyroid surgery. The material sequenced was blood. These receptors originate from a female donor with papillary thyroid cancer or a benign thyroid nodule (not recorded which). Some clones in this sample may be carry-over from other donors' samples.

For this clone: One junction end disagrees with the germline gene, perhaps due to a read error. The J gene is TRBJ2-1, the V gene TRBV2, with 8 positions matching TRBD2. The CDR3 totals 11 residues. Germline values: CDR1 SNHLY, CDR2 FYNNEI. CDR3 residues: CASSQLAVWPF. DNA of the CDR3: TGTGCCAGCAGCCAACTAGCGGTATGGCCTTTC.

This clone was seen at least ten times. The V call is TRBV4-2, the J call TRBJ1-1; D not resolved. Germline CDR1 reads LGHNA; CDR2 reads YNFKEQ. CDR3 length: 16 amino acids. Trimming removed 0 bases from V and 0 bases from J, with 11 bases in between. This chain's CDR3 is CASSQEGSRVNTEAFF. As DNA, the CDR3 is TGTGCCAGCAGCCAAGAGGGGAGCAGAGTGAACACTGAAGCTTTCTTT.

This clone has only a few counts. Possible read error: a much larger clone is one base away. The same CDR3 can be traced to other DNA sequences in this sample. The V and J genes are TRBV19 and TRBJ2-3; tentatively, D is TRBD2 (5 bases). V dropped 5 bases and J dropped 6 bases, with 15 bases sitting between them. Germline CDR1 reads LNHDA; CDR2 reads SQIVND (reference sequence). The CDR3 is 14 amino acids. The CDR3 spells CASSRGAVPDTQYF. Here the CDR3 DNA reads TGTGCCAGTAGTCGGGGAGCGGTACCTGATACGCAGTATTTT.

The chain couples TRBV20-1 to TRBJ1-3, with 9 bases aligning to TRBD1. V lost 6 bases and J lost 3; bases outside the gene matches: 6. CDR3 length: 14 amino acids. Germline V gene data show CDR1 as DFQATT and CDR2 as SNEGSKA (reference sequence). The chain's CDR3 is CSATGTGSGNTIYF. CDR3 DNA: TGCAGTGCAACCGGGACAGGGAGTGGAAACACCATATATTTT.

Ten or more counts support this clone. The rearrangement links TRBV5-1 to TRBJ2-1; 8 nucleotides agree with TRBD1. The germline V gene has CDR1 SGHRS and CDR2 YFSETQ. This CDR3 spans 13 amino acids. V was clipped by 0 bases and J by 9 bases; unmatched bases: 2. Here the CDR3 reads CASSLVDRGEQFF. CDR3 sequence (DNA): TGCGCCAGCAGCTTGGTTGACAGGGGTGAGCAGTTCTTC.

V gene TRBV5-1 combines with J gene TRBJ2-5; D may match TRBD1 or TRBD2 (6 bases each). The CDR3 totals 15 residues. Germline lookup yields CDR1 SGHRS and CDR2 YFSETQ. The V and J ends lost 6 bases and 4 bases respectively, with 19 bases between them. The CDR3 loop is CASISEGGFGETQYF. The CDR3 bases are TGCGCCAGCATCTCGGAGGGGGGATTCGGAGAGACCCAGTACTTC.

This clone has at least ten counts. The chain has TRBV5-1 and TRBJ1-2; 7 bases are a match to TRBD1. The germline V gene encodes CDR1 SGHRS and CDR2 YFSETQ. This CDR3 has 15 amino acids. Trimming removed 4 bases from V and 4 bases from J; junction bases left unmatched: 10. CDR3 region: CASSLTSGQSYGYTF. The CDR3 DNA is TGCGCCAGCAGCCTAACCTCGGGACAGAGCTATGGCTACACCTTC.

In this sample, this clone turned up many times. Here the CDR3 reads CSATRDRGALSSYNSPLHF. The CDR3 nucleotides read TGCAGTGCTACTCGGGACAGGGGGGCCCTGAGCTCCTATAATTCACCCCTCCACTTT. This sequence joins TRBV20-1 and TRBJ1-6; 11 positions agree with TRBD1. The CDR3 has 19 residues. CDR1 is DFQATT, CDR2 SNEGSKA, per germline (reference sequence). With 4 bases clipped from V and 0 bases from J, the junction kept 11 bases outside the gene matches.

This chain connects TRBV28 to TRBJ1-2, with a weak D call TRBD1 (5 bases). The CDR3 is made up of 14 amino acids. Germline-derived CDR1 and CDR2 are MDHEN and SYDVKM. Trimming pared 6 bases from V and 7 bases from J, leaving 18 bases between. In nucleotides, the CDR3 is TGTGCCAGCAGATCCACCGCAAGGGGCTTTGGCTACACCTTC. Its translation: CASRSTARGFGYTF.

This clone was detected ten times or more. The DNA for the CDR3 is TGTGCCAGCAGTAGTTTGACAGGCAACTATGGCTACACCTTC. This encodes CASSSLTGNYGYTF. The chain uses TRBV28 and TRBJ1-2; TRBD1 might be the D (6 bases). This CDR3 has 14 residues. In germline, CDR1 is MDHEN, CDR2 SYDVKM. Deletions cut 5 bases from V and 2 bases from J, with 12 bases between.